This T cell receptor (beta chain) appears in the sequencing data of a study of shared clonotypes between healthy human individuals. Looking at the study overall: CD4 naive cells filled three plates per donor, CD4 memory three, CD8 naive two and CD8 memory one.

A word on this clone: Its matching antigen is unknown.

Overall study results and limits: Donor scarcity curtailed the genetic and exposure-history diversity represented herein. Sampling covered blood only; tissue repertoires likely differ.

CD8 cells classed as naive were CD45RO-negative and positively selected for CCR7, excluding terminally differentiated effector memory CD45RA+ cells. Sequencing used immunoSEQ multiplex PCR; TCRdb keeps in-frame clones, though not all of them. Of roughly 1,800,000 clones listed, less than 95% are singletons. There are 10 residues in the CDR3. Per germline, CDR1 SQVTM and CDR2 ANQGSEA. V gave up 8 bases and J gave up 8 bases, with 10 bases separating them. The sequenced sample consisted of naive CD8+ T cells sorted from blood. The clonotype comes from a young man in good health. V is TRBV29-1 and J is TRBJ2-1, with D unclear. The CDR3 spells CSYHFDEQFF. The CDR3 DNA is TGCAGCTACCACTTTGATGAGCAGTTCTTC.